What follows are 26 T cell receptor beta chains derived from one specimen sequenced in a study of T cell repertoires in cytomegalovirus infection. Via MiXCR, TCRdb re-called the reads, giving one row per CDR3 protein. The repertoire holds fewer than 900,000 distinct CDR3 sequences, with about 27% as singletons. No antigen has been assigned to these receptors. The sequences come from cultured CD8+ T cells from PBMCs, collected from culture after CMV antigen stimulation. The receptors originated from a human donor in good health (CMV status not recorded). Some clones in this sample may be carry-over from other donors' samples.

Worth noting for this clonotype: One base away lies a much larger clone, so this may be a sequencing read error. The chain has TRBV12-3 or TRBV12-4 and TRBJ2-5; 13 positions agree with TRBD2. CDR3 length: 15 residues. The V gene end was trimmed by 5 bases and the J gene end by 2 bases; junction bases not matched to a gene: 2. The chain's CDR3 is CASSPTSGRQETQYF. The CDR3 coding sequence is TGTGCCAGCAGTCCGACTAGCGGGAGGCAAGAGACCCAGTACTTC.

V usage is TRBV27 and J usage is TRBJ1-2; weak D call: TRBD1 (6 bases). This CDR3 has 15 amino acids. Germline-derived CDR1 and CDR2 are MNHEY and SMNVEV (reference sequence). V lost 0 bases, J lost 3 bases, and 11 bases lay in between. The chain's CDR3 is CASSLSPRGYYGYTF. The CDR3 DNA sequence: TGTGCCAGCAGTTTATCTCCCAGGGGATACTATGGCTACACCTTC.

This clonotype was detected ten times or more. The V call is TRBV7-2, the J call TRBJ1-6; 8 bases align to TRBD1. CDR3 size: 16 residues. CDR1 and CDR2 (germline): SGHTA, FQGNSA. J gave up 8 bases and V 1 base, and 7 bases lay outside the gene matches. The DNA of the CDR3 is TGTGCCAGCAGCTTAGGCAGGGGGCAGGTTTATTCACCCCTCCACTTT. Translating it yields CASSLGRGQVYSPLHF.

The chain couples TRBV12-3 or TRBV12-4 to TRBJ1-2; no reliable D call. The CDR3 totals 15 residues. Trimming stripped 3 bases from V and 0 bases from J, with 11 bases between. CDR3 nucleotides: TGTGCCAGCAGTTTCTTGGGGATGACTAACTATGGCTACACCTTC. Its protein is CASSFLGMTNYGYTF.

This clonotype turned up a few times. The rearrangement joins TRBV7-8 to TRBJ2-1, with D maybe TRBD2 (5 bases). V gave up 4 bases and J gave up 4 bases, with 17 bases separating them. The CDR3 extends over 16 amino acids. Germline V gives CDR1 SGHVS, CDR2 FQNEAQ. CDR3 loop: CASSSGAQAGYNEQFF. The CDR3 DNA sequence: TGTGCCAGCAGCTCAGGAGCGCAGGCGGGTTACAATGAGCAGTTCTTC.

This clonotype was seen only a few times. The chain has TRBV12-3 or TRBV12-4 and TRBJ2-3; 7 bases are shared with TRBD1. After removal of 5 bases from V and 4 bases from J, the junction contained 3 bases not matched to a gene. This CDR3 spans 13 amino acids. For the CDR3, the DNA is TGTGCCAGCAGTGACACAGGGGCAGATACGCAGTATTTT. This encodes CASSDTGADTQYF.

The chain is built from TRBV2 and TRBJ2-3; 9 nucleotides line up with TRBD2. The germline V gene encodes CDR1 SNHLY and CDR2 FYNNEI. The ends lost 9 bases at V and 5 bases at J; junction bases unmatched: 6. The CDR3 sequence is 13 residues long. The CDR3 DNA follows: TGTGCCAGTAGGGGACTAGCTAAAGATACGCAGTATTTT. This gives the protein CASRGLAKDTQYF.

This chain links TRBV12-3 or TRBV12-4 with TRBJ1-3; D not resolved. The CDR3 length is 12 residues. Trimming took off 5 bases at V and 4 bases at J, with 6 bases between the two ends. The CDR3 is CASSAEGNTIYF. DNA for the CDR3: TGTGCCAGCAGTGCCGAGGGAAACACCATATATTTT.

This clonotype was recorded a few times. This chain uses TRBV7-6 with TRBJ2-2; D is undetermined. V lost 1 base and J lost 2, with 5 bases in between. Germline values: CDR1 SGHVS, CDR2 FNYEAQ. This CDR3 is built from 14 residues. CDR3 sequence (DNA): TGTGCCAGCAGCTTAGTTGATAACACCGGGGAGCTGTTTTTT. It codes for CASSLVDNTGELFF.

The chain employs TRBV27 and TRBJ2-2; TRBD1 aligns across 7 bases. V trimming: 7 bases; J trimming: 6 bases; junction bases outside the gene matches: 11. Germline CDR1 is MNHEY and CDR2 is SMNVEV (reference sequence). The CDR3 has 15 residues. Written as DNA, the CDR3 is TGTGCCAGCAAGGGGGCGGCAGGGATGGCCGGGGAGCTGTTTTTT. It specifies CASKGAAGMAGELFF.

The chain combines TRBV9 with TRBJ1-5, with 7 bases lining up with TRBD1. The CDR3 covers 15 residues. The trim removed 3 bases at V and 4 bases at J, leaving 7 bases unmatched. Germline values: CDR1 SGDLS, CDR2 YYNGEE. CDR3 sequence: CASSAGDSPNQPQHF. CDR3 nucleotide sequence: TGTGCCAGCAGCGCCGGGGACAGCCCGAATCAGCCCCAGCATTTT.

This clonotype was counted between two and nine times. This chain connects TRBV6-5 to TRBJ2-2; unclear D gene. The CDR3 consists of 18 residues. Trimming shortened V by 2 bases and J by 6 bases, and 22 bases separated the two germline ends. Germline V gives CDR1 MNHEY, CDR2 SVGAGI. For the CDR3, the DNA is TGTGCCAGCAGTTACATAAAAGACTCCTACCCGGTCGCCGGGGAGCTGTTTTTT. Its protein is CASSYIKDSYPVAGELFF.

This clonotype was seen at least ten times. J is TRBJ2-2 and V is TRBV7-6; tentative D call: TRBD1 (6 bases). V was trimmed by 8 bases and J by 2 bases, leaving 18 bases between them. Germline CDR1 reads SGHVS; CDR2 reads FNYEAQ. The CDR3 length is 16 residues. CDR3 in DNA: TGTGCCAGCTCGAGACAGGTTCTAAGAAACACCGGGGAGCTGTTTTTT. This sequence encodes CASSRQVLRNTGELFF.

In the case of this clonotype: One base away lies a much larger clone, so this may be a sequencing read error. V usage is TRBV7-2 and J usage is TRBJ2-1; the D is unclear. This CDR3 is 16 amino acids long. V shed 5 bases and J shed 0 bases, with 14 bases lying between them. Germline V gene sequence: CDR1 SGHTA, CDR2 FQGNSA. CDR3 sequence: CASSLLETSSYNEQFF. CDR3 in DNA: TGTGCCAGCAGCCTCCTGGAGACAAGCTCCTACAATGAGCAGTTCTTC.

This clonotype was picked up a small number of times. The chain couples TRBV6-6 to TRBJ2-2, with 7 bases fitting TRBD1. The germline CDR1 and CDR2 sequences are MNHNY and SVGAGI (reference sequence). The CDR3 loop spans 15 amino acids. Trimming took 4 bases from V and 3 from J; bases not matched to a gene: 5. CDR3 in amino acids: CASSSGTEDTGELFF. The DNA for the CDR3 is TGTGCCAGCAGTTCCGGGACAGAAGACACCGGGGAGCTGTTTTTT.

With regard to this clonotype: A read error may account for a junction end that differs from germline. The V gene is TRBV7-6, the J gene TRBJ1-1; D remains unclear. Germline V gives CDR1 SGHVS, CDR2 FNYEAQ. This CDR3 spans 18 amino acids. This chain's CDR3 is CAISLRSRGAIVNTEAFF. CDR3 in DNA: TGTGCCATCAGCTTACGAAGTCGAGGTGCTATAGTGAACACTGAAGCTTTCTTT.

This clonotype was detected ten times or more. This sequence joins TRBV27 and TRBJ1-5, with 9 nucleotides matching TRBD1. Germline CDR1 is MNHEY and CDR2 is SMNVEV (reference sequence). Germline trimming cut 6 bases from V and 7 bases from J; bases unmatched to any gene: 7. This CDR3 spans 14 amino acids. The CDR3 bases are TGTGCCAGCAGCCCCGGGACAGGGAAGCAGCCCCAGCATTTT. This translates into CASSPGTGKQPQHF.

V is TRBV5-1 and J is TRBJ2-6, with no clear D. Germline V CDR1 and CDR2: SGHRS, YFSETQ. The germline V and J ends were trimmed by 0 bases and 0 bases, with 10 bases remaining between them. The CDR3 runs 17 residues. Written as DNA, the CDR3 is TGCGCCAGCAGCTTGGGGGCAGGCAGCTCTGGGGCCAACGTCCTGACTTTC. It encodes CASSLGAGSSGANVLTF.

The rearrangement uses TRBV20-1 and TRBJ2-4; 7 nucleotides agree with TRBD1. V was pared by 1 base and J by 4 bases, with 1 base of the junction left unmatched. The CDR3 totals 13 residues. Germline V gene sequence: CDR1 DFQATT, CDR2 SNEGSKA (reference sequence). As DNA, the CDR3 is TGCAGTGCTAGAGGCAGGGGGAAAAACATTCAGTACTTC. Translation gives CSARGRGKNIQYF.

This clonotype was seen more than once but under ten times. The genes are TRBV13 and TRBJ2-7, with a tentative D call TRBD2 (5 bases). V was pared by 4 bases and J by 6 bases, with 16 bases between. CDR3 length: 14 residues. Germline CDR1 is PRHDT and CDR2 is FYEKMQ (reference sequence). The CDR3 nucleotides read TGTGCCAGCAGCTCCGGGATAACAACGCCCGAGCAGTACTTC. Protein sequence: CASSSGITTPEQYF.

This clonotype was recorded a few times. The chain uses TRBV5-1 and TRBJ2-7, with D possibly matching TRBD1 (6 bases). This CDR3 is built from 13 residues. Germline CDR1 and CDR2: SGHRS and YFSETQ. Trimming removed 0 bases at V and 6 bases at J, with 10 bases between. CDR3 nucleotides: TGCGCCAGCAGCTTGGAGGGGGTAACCGAGCAGTACGTC. Residues: CASSLEGVTEQYV.

This clonotype showed up many times. V is TRBV7-8 and J is TRBJ2-1, with 10 positions matching TRBD2. From germline, CDR1 is SGHVS and CDR2 FQNEAQ. This CDR3 is built from 17 residues. V was clipped by 0 bases and J by 3 bases; unmatched bases: 5. This CDR3 is CASSLAGTSEFYNEQFF. CDR3 bases: TGTGCCAGCAGCTTAGCGGGGACTAGCGAGTTCTACAATGAGCAGTTCTTC.

This chain uses TRBV11-2 with TRBJ2-7; TRBD1 matches 8 bases. CDR1 is SGHAT, CDR2 FQNNGV, per germline. The CDR3 spans 18 residues. Germline trimming cut 1 base from V and 4 bases from J; bases unmatched to any gene: 15. DNA for the CDR3: TGTGCCAGCAGCTTAGTTCTGAGGGACAGGACGAAAATTTACGAGCAGTACGTC. It encodes CASSLVLRDRTKIYEQYV.

The V and J genes are TRBV11-1 and TRBJ2-7; tentatively, D is TRBD2 (5 bases). The V and J ends lost 3 bases and 5 bases respectively, with 17 bases between them. From germline, CDR1 is SGHAT and CDR2 FQDESV (reference sequence). The CDR3 sequence is 15 residues long. The DNA for the CDR3 is TGTGCCAGCAGCTTGGTCTGGAGGACTTCCGACGAGCAGTACTTC. It is translated as CASSLVWRTSDEQYF.

The chain couples TRBV29-1 to TRBJ2-1; a weak D match, TRBD1 (6 bases). V shed 2 bases and J shed 9 bases, with 14 bases lying between them. Germline CDR1 is SQVTM and CDR2 is ANQGSEA. The CDR3 length is 13 residues. The CDR3 bases are TGCAGCGTTGAAAGGTGGGACAACGGTGAGCAGTTCTTC. This gives the protein CSVERWDNGEQFF.

In this sample, this clonotype turned up a few times. This chain connects TRBV27 to TRBJ2-1, with TRBD2 identical over 9 bases. Germline-derived CDR1 and CDR2 are MNHEY and SMNVEV (reference sequence). V shed 2 bases and J 4 bases; nucleotides not matched to a gene: 6. The CDR3 length is 16 residues. CDR3: CASSLSAGGLYNEQFF. The CDR3 DNA sequence: TGTGCCAGCAGTTTAAGTGCGGGGGGGCTTTACAATGAGCAGTTCTTC.